This T cell receptor beta chain emerged from a study of tumor-infiltrating lymphocytes in glioblastoma multiforme. Regarding the study as a whole: No surface-marker sorting into functional T cell subtypes was done. Only one glioblastoma patient had TCR and mutation analysis.

This CDR3 spans 17 amino acids. V dropped 7 bases and J dropped 1 base, with 22 bases sitting between them. Per germline, CDR1 MNHNS and CDR2 SASEGT. Concerning this clonotype itself: Its antigen is not known.

TCRB libraries came from RNA via three nested multiplex PCR rounds. These TCRB libraries lack any described unique molecular identifiers. TCRdb re-called the multiplex PCR reads with MiXCR, one entry per CDR3 protein. This table holds 15,000 to 20,000 distinct CDR3 sequences, about two thirds found once. The source of this sequence is a male donor with glioblastoma. Material for sequencing was peripheral blood. J is TRBJ1-1 and V is TRBV6-1; D perhaps matches TRBD1 (6 bases). The CDR3 DNA is TGTGCCAGCACCCCGAGCAGGGGATCCTTCTGGAACACTGAAGCTTTCTTT. Encoded protein: CASTPSRGSFWNTEAFF.